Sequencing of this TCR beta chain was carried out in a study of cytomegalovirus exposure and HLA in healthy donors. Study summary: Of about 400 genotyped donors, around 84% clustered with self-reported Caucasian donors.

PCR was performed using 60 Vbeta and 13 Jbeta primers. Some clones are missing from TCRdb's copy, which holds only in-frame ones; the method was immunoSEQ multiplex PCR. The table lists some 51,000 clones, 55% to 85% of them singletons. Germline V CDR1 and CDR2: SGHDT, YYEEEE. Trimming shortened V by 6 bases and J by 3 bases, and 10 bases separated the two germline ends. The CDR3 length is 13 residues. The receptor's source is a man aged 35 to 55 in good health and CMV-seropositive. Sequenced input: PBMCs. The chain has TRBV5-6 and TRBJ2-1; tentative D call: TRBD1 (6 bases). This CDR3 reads CASTPTGYNEQFF. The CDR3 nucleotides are TGTGCCAGCACTCCGACAGGCTACAATGAGCAGTTCTTC.